This record concerns one T cell receptor beta chain sequence. What it binds is not known. This record belongs to a study of CD8 T cells in ankylosing spondylitis. General study results and limits: Before this, some motif variants had been reported in reactive arthritis synovial fluid and blood. Made up of under ten highly homologous variants, a TCR beta motif appeared characteristic of ankylosing spondylitis blood. Disease-linked clones reportedly showed significant enrichment in matched ankylosing spondylitis synovial fluid. Disease-associated clonotypes exhibited CD8+ identity and were relatively infrequent in peripheral blood.

5'-RACE, quantitative and with molecular barcodes, yielded the TCR beta libraries. TCRdb fed the 5' RACE reads into MiXCR, producing one record per CDR3 protein. The table has roughly 370,000 distinct CDR3 sequences, about a fifth seen once. The clonotype comes from a male donor with ankylosing spondylitis. The specimen was blood, either unsorted or a sorted T cell fraction (not recorded which).

The CDR3 is CASRPPLAGSYNEQFF. For the CDR3, the DNA is TGTGCCAGCAGGCCCCCTCTAGCGGGGTCCTACAATGAGCAGTTCTTC. The rearrangement links TRBV6-8 to TRBJ2-1; TRBD2 aligns across 9 bases. V shed 6 bases and J 1 base; nucleotides not matched to a gene: 7. The CDR3 spans 16 residues. Germline V gene sequence: CDR1 MNHGY, CDR2 SAAAGT.